The 19 T cell receptor beta chains below come from one sample, sequenced in a study of cytomegalovirus exposure and HLA in healthy donors. Profiled with immunoSEQ multiplex PCR; TCRdb holds only in-frame clones, not every one. Of about 160,000 clones listed, 88% are singletons. The sequenced sample was PBMCs. These TCRs come from a man younger than 35 in good health and CMV-seronegative.

The genes are TRBV4-3 and TRBJ2-7; tentative D call: TRBD1 (6 bases). The CDR3 is 16 residues long. The V gene's germline CDR1 is LGHNA and CDR2 YSLEER. The V and J ends lost 0 bases and 3 bases respectively, with 15 bases between them. Here the CDR3 reads CASSQDFPQGFYEQYF. CDR3 DNA sequence: TGCGCCAGCAGCCAAGACTTCCCACAGGGCTTCTACGAGCAGTACTTC.

This chain joins TRBV5-6 and TRBJ2-7; D is perhaps TRBD1 (5 bases). The CDR3 is 15 residues long. Germline assignment: CDR1 SGHDT and CDR2 YYEEEE. V was cut by 0 bases and J by 4 bases, with 14 bases left in between. This CDR3 reads CASSLAGRVGYEQYV. The CDR3 region has the DNA TGTGCCAGCAGCTTGGCTGGCAGGGTCGGGTACGAGCAGTACGTC.

This rearrangement joins TRBV29-1 to TRBJ2-1; 8 nucleotides match TRBD2. Germline assignment: CDR1 SQVTM and CDR2 ANQGSEA. The CDR3 sequence is 11 residues long. The V and J ends lost 3 bases and 12 bases, in that order; junction bases with no gene match: 4. CDR3 sequence: CSVDWSGRQFF. DNA of the CDR3: TGCAGCGTTGACTGGAGCGGGAGGCAGTTCTTC.

The chain couples TRBV28 to TRBJ2-7; a weak D match, TRBD1 (5 bases). V dropped 3 bases and J dropped 6 bases, with 15 bases sitting between them. Looked up from germline, CDR1 is MDHEN and CDR2 is SYDVKM. The CDR3 is 14 residues long. The CDR3 sequence is CASSFPSRGGEQYF. In DNA, the CDR3 is TGTGCCAGCAGTTTCCCCTCTAGGGGCGGCGAGCAGTACTTC.

The chain uses TRBV27 and TRBJ1-4; weak D call: TRBD1 (5 bases). Between the trimmed V and J ends, which lost 2 bases and 4 bases, there was a span of 29 bases. Germline CDR1 reads MNHEY; CDR2 reads SMNVEV (reference sequence). The CDR3 extends over 21 amino acids. The CDR3 nucleotides read TGTGCCAGCAGTTTAAAGGGCCTACGGGGGACCATGGGTTGGGGTAATGAAAAACTGTTTTTT. It specifies CASSLKGLRGTMGWGNEKLFF.

V usage is TRBV11-2 and J usage is TRBJ1-2; TRBD1 matches at 9 bases. CDR1 SGHAT and CDR2 FQNNGV come from the germline V gene. The CDR3 totals 15 residues. The junction had 5 bases not matched to a gene; V was cut back by 1 base and J by 5 bases. The CDR3 DNA follows: TGTGCCAGCAGCTTAGTCCCGGGACAGGGTTATGGCTACACCTTC. Amino acid sequence: CASSLVPGQGYGYTF.

This chain uses TRBV6-1 with TRBJ1-5; TRBD1 is a possible D gene (6 bases). Germline V gives CDR1 MNHNS, CDR2 SASEGT. V lost 3 bases and J lost 0, with 6 bases in between. This CDR3 has 14 amino acids. CDR3 nucleotide sequence: TGTGCCAGCAGTGAGACAGGTAGCAATCAGCCCCAGCATTTT. It yields the protein CASSETGSNQPQHF.

The chain has TRBV19 and TRBJ1-1; 7 nucleotides match TRBD1. CDR3 length equals 15 residues. Germline V gene data show CDR1 as LNHDA and CDR2 as SQIVND (reference sequence). V shed 3 bases and J 1 base; nucleotides not matched to a gene: 5. The CDR3 sequence: CASSILQGTNTEAFF. DNA of the CDR3: TGTGCCAGTAGTATCCTACAGGGGACGAACACTGAAGCTTTCTTT.

The chain uses TRBV6-1 and TRBJ2-3; tentative D call: TRBD1 (6 bases). Germline V CDR1 and CDR2: MNHNS, SASEGT. The CDR3 is made up of 14 amino acids. Trimming cost V 6 bases and J 6 bases, with 16 bases left between them. CDR3 amino acids: CASRAGLGADTQYF. In nucleotides, the CDR3 is TGTGCCAGCAGAGCCGGCTTGGGGGCCGATACGCAGTATTTT.

This chain connects TRBV6-1 to TRBJ2-7; 10 bases fit TRBD2. This CDR3 is 16 amino acids long. Losses at the gene ends were 4 bases for V and 0 bases for J; bases not matched to a gene: 6. The V gene's germline CDR1 is MNHNS and CDR2 SASEGT. The CDR3 DNA reads TGTGCCAGCAGTGGGGGACTAGCGTTGACCTCCTACGAGCAGTACTTC. This translates into CASSGGLALTSYEQYF.

This chain connects TRBV6-1 to TRBJ1-2, with unresolved D. The CDR3 consists of 13 residues. V was shortened by 6 bases and J by 1 base, with 9 bases between the two germline ends. Germline lookup yields CDR1 MNHNS and CDR2 SASEGT. Here the CDR3 reads CASRMAFNYGYTF. CDR3 in DNA: TGTGCCAGCAGAATGGCCTTTAACTATGGCTACACCTTC.

This clone is a singleton in its sample. The rearrangement links TRBV7-2 to TRBJ1-1; 7 nucleotides match TRBD1. J gave up 1 base and V 7 bases, and 9 bases lay outside the gene matches. Germline V lookup: CDR1 SGHTA, CDR2 FQGNSA. This CDR3 spans 15 amino acids. The CDR3 reads CASTTTGSGNTEAFF. The CDR3 DNA sequence: TGTGCCAGCACCACGACAGGGTCAGGGAACACTGAAGCTTTCTTT.

The chain links TRBV21-1 to TRBJ2-3; TRBD1 reflects the table's D call only, with no check against the DNA. TRBV21-1 is labeled a pseudogene. This CDR3 has 11 amino acids. The CDR3 loop is CASSQSDTQYF. CDR3 coding DNA: TGTGCCAGCAGCCAGTCCGATACGCAGTATTTT.

V gene TRBV28 combines with J gene TRBJ2-7, with a possible D match to TRBD1 (6 bases). The CDR3 consists of 16 residues. Trimming shortened V by 4 bases and J by 4 bases, and 20 bases separated the two germline ends. CDR1 and CDR2 (germline): MDHEN, SYDVKM. The CDR3 loop is CASSSRHRETAYEQYV. As DNA, the CDR3 is TGTGCCAGCAGTTCCCGACACAGGGAAACGGCGTACGAGCAGTACGTC.

This clone was counted a single time. The chain has TRBV5-4 and TRBJ2-1, with 10 positions matching TRBD2. The CDR3 covers 15 residues. V lost 2 bases and J lost 3; bases outside the gene matches: 2. Germline loops: CDR1 SGHNT, CDR2 YYREEE (reference sequence). The CDR3 bases are TGTGCCAGCAGCTTAGCGGGAGGGTACTACAATGAGCAGTTCTTC. It specifies CASSLAGGYYNEQFF. Using reference TRBV5-4 and TRBJ2-1 for the parts outside the CDR3, the full variable domain is ETGVTQSPTHLIKTRGQQVTLRCSSQSGHNTVSWYQQALGQGPQFIFQYYREEENGRGNFPPRFSGLQFPNYSSELNVNALELDDSALYLCASSLAGGYYNEQFFGPGTRLTVL.

This clone came up a few times. The chain links TRBV25-1 to TRBJ1-3, with D uncertain. V gave up 7 bases and J gave up 0 bases, with 10 bases separating them. Germline loops: CDR1 MGHDK, CDR2 SYGVNS. The CDR3 sequence is 14 residues long. CDR3 coding DNA: TGTGCCAGCACTGAGCACTCCTCTGGAAACACCATATATTTT. Encoded protein: CASTEHSSGNTIYF.

The chain carries TRBV6-1 and TRBJ2-1; maybe TRBD1 (6 bases). The germline V and J ends were trimmed by 2 bases and 5 bases, with 13 bases remaining between them. Germline CDR1 is MNHNS and CDR2 is SASEGT. This CDR3 comprises 15 residues. The CDR3 DNA is TGTGCCAGCAGTGAACAGGGGATAGGTGACAATGAGCAGTTCTTC. This gives the protein CASSEQGIGDNEQFF.

The rearrangement joins TRBV27 to TRBJ1-1, with D possibly being TRBD1 (5 bases). The V and J ends lost 6 bases and 6 bases respectively, with 26 bases between them. The germline CDR1 and CDR2 sequences are MNHEY and SMNVEV (reference sequence). This CDR3 is 17 amino acids long. The CDR3 region has the DNA TGTGCCAGCAGCCCAAGGCTCCTCCGCGGGGCGTCGGCTGAAGCTTTCTTT. Translation: CASSPRLLRGASAEAFF.

Notes on this clone: This specimen includes other DNA sequences encoding the same CDR3. The CDR3 is CASSLGQGGTEAFF. The CDR3 DNA sequence: TGTGCCAGCAGCTTGGGTCAGGGAGGGACTGAAGCTTTCTTT. The chain couples TRBV5-5 to TRBJ1-1; a possible D gene is TRBD1 (5 bases). Germline-derived CDR1 and CDR2 are SGHKS and YYEKEE (reference sequence). The CDR3 runs 14 residues. The V end was cut by 0 bases, the J end by 5 bases, with 11 bases between.